This T cell receptor (beta chain) was found in a study of blood T cell repertoires in COVID-19. The protocol was immunoSEQ multiplex PCR, while the TCRdb copy is restricted to in-frame clones and leaves out a portion. The sample carries 120,000 to 150,000 clones, roughly 84% recorded once. The specimen was peripheral blood. The sequence was collected from a man aged 25-40 years with COVID-19, enrolled during active disease.

CDR3 amino acids: CASSSQEGWETQYF. The CDR3, as DNA: TGTGCCAGCAGCTCGCAAGAGGGTTGGGAGACCCAGTACTTC. The V call is TRBV7-9, the J call TRBJ2-5, with D possibly TRBD2 on 5 matching bases. The V end lost 4 bases, the J end lost 5 bases, and 14 bases lay between the germline ends. This CDR3 has 14 amino acids. Germline V lookup: CDR1 SEHNR, CDR2 FQNEAQ (reference sequence).